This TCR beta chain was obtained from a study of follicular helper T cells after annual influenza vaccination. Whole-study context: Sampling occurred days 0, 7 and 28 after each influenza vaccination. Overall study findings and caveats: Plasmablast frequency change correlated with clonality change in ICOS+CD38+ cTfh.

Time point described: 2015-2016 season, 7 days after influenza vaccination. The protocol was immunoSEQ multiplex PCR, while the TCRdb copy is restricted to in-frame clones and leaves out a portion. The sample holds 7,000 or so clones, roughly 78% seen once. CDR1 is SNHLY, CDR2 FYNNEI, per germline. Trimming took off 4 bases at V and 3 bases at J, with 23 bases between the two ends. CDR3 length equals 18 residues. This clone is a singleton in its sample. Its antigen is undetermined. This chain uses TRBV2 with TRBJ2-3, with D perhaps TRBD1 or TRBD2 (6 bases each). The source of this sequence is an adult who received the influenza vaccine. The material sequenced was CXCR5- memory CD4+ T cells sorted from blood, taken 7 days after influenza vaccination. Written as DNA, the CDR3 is TGTGCCAGCAGTGGGGCGGTGGAGCAGGGGACTTCTACAGATACGCAGTATTTT. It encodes CASSGAVEQGTSTDTQYF.